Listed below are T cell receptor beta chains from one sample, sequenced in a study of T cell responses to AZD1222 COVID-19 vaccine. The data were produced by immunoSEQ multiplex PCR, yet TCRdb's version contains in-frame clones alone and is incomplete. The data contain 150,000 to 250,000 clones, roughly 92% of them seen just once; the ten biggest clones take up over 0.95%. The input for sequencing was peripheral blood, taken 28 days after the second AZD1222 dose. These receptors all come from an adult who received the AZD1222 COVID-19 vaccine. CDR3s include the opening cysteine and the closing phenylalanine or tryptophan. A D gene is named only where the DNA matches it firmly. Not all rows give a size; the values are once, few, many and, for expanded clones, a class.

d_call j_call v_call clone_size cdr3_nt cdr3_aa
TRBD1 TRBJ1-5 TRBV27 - TGTGCCAGCAGTTCTTGGACAGGGCTACCGAGCAATCAGCCCCAGCATTTT CASSSWTGLPSNQPQHF
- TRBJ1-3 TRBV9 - TGTGCCAGCAGCGTAGAGGGGGCTGGAAACACCATATATTTT CASSVEGAGNTIYF
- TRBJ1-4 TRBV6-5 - TGTGCCAGCACCTCCGTCGAGGCGCGTGAAAAACTGTTTTTT CASTSVEAREKLFF
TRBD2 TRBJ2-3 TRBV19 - TGTGCCAGTAGTATTCCAAGCGGGGGCATGTATACGCAGTATTTT CASSIPSGGMYTQYF
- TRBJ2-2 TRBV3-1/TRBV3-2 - TGTGCCAGCAGCCTCGACGCAGTAGGGGAGCTGTTTTTT CASSLDAVGELFF
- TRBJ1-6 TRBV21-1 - TGTGCCAGCATCGGACCGCCCACGGGGACGGTGGTGGGCAATTCACCCCTCCACTTT CASIGPPTGTVVGNSPLHF
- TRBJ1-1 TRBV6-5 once TGTGCCAGCAGTTCCAACACAGGGAGAGAGCCTGAAGCTTTCTTT CASSSNTGREPEAFF
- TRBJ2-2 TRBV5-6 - TGTGCCAGCAGCTTGGTCGGAGAAGTGTTTACCGGGGAGCTGTTTTTT CASSLVGEVFTGELFF
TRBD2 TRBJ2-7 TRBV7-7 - TGTGCCAGCAGCCCCAGCGGGACTTCGAGCGAGCAGTACTTC CASSPSGTSSEQYF
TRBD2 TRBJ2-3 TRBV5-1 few TGCGCCAGCAGCCCCACTAGCGGGAGGAGCACAGATACGCAGTATTTT CASSPTSGRSTDTQYF
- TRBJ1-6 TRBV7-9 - TGTGCCAGCAGCTTATCAGGGACTAATTCACCCCTCCACTTT CASSLSGTNSPLHF
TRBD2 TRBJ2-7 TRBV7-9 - TGTGCCAGCAGCTCCTGGGCGAGGGGGCGGGGGGGCGCCTACGAGCAGTACTTC CASSSWARGRGGAYEQYF
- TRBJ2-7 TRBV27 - TGTGCCAGCAGTCGGCCTTTACCCCCCTACGAGCAGTACTTC CASSRPLPPYEQYF
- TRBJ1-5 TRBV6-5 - TGTGCCAGCAGCACTTGGGGGGGCGCGTCGCCCCAGCATTTT CASSTWGGASPQHF
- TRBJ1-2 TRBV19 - TGTGCCAGTGGACCTCCGAACTATGGCTACACCTTC CASGPPNYGYTF
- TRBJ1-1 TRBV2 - TGTGCCAGCCGCCTTAACTTGGCAGGACCTACCCCAGCCCTAGCTTTCTTT CASRLNLAGPTPALAFF
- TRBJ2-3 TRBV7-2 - TGTGCCAGCAGTCCTACGACTAGCACAGATACGCAGTATTTT CASSPTTSTDTQYF
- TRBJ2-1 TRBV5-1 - TGCGCCAGCAGCTTGGAGGGGAGCTCCTACAATGAGCAGTTCTTC CASSLEGSSYNEQFF
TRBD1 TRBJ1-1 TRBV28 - TGTGCCAGCAGTGGATATCCTCCGGGACAGGGCACTGAAGCTTTCTTT CASSGYPPGQGTEAFF
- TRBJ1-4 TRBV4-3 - TGCGCCAGCAGCCAAGTCCTAGAAACTAATGAAAAACTGTTTTTT CASSQVLETNEKLFF
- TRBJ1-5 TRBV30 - TGTGCCTGGAGTGCCGCTGGGGACCAGCCCCAGCATTTT CAWSAAGDQPQHF
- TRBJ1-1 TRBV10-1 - TGCGCCAGCAGTGCAACGCAGGGGAGTACTGAAGCTTTCTTT CASSATQGSTEAFF
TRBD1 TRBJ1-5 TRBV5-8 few TGTGCCAGCAGCGTGACAGGGAATAGCAATCAGCCCCAGCATTTT CASSVTGNSNQPQHF
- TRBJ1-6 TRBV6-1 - TGTGCCAGCAGTGAAGCGCAGGGGAGGAATAATTCACCCCTCCACTTT CASSEAQGRNNSPLHF
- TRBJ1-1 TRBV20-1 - TGCAGTGCTAGTATGGGGAGCACTGAAGCTTTCTTT CSASMGSTEAFF
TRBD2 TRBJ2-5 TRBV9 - TGTGCCAGCAGCGGGACGGGAGGGGGAGAGACCCAGTACTTC CASSGTGGGETQYF
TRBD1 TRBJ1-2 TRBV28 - TGTGCCAGCAGGGGGGGTACAGGGGTCTATGGCTACACCTTC CASRGGTGVYGYTF